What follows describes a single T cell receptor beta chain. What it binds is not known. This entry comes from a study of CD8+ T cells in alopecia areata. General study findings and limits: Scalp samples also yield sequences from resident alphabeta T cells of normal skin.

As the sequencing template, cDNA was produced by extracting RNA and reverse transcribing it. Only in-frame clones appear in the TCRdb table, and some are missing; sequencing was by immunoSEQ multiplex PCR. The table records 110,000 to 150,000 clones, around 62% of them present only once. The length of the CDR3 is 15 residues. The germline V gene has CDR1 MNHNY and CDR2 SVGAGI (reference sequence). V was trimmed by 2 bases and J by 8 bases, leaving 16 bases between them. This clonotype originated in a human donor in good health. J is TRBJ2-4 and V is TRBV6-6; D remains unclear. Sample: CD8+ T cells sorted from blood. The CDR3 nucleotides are TGTGCCAGCAGTTACCTCCTACATAGGACCTACATTCAGTACTTC. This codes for CASSYLLHRTYIQYF.